A selection of T cell receptor beta chains follows, all from one sample in a study of radiation and T cells in renal cell carcinoma. Sequenced by immunoSEQ multiplex PCR; TCRdb stores in-frame clones only, minus some. The sample gives some 70,000 clones, around 76% of which show up once; 5.8% is in the top ten. Sequencing used blood, obtained from a patient whose treatment included radiotherapy and nephrectomy. These TCRs come from a man aged 60-69 years with renal cell carcinoma. The CDR3 runs from the conserved cysteine through the conserved F or W. The D gene is left open where the match is weak. The size entry is marked missing in some rows and otherwise reads once, few, many or a size class.

d_call clone_size j_call v_call cdr3_aa cdr3_nt
NA NA TRBJ1-1 TRBV7-8 CASRSTPGQGSNTEAFF TGTGCCAGCAGGTCCACTCCCGGCCAGGGGTCGAACACTGAAGCTTTCTTT
NA NA TRBJ1-3 TRBV6-5 CASSYTLDSPGNTIYF TGTGCCAGCAGTTACACCCTGGACAGCCCTGGAAACACCATATATTTT
TRBD1 NA TRBJ2-2 TRBV19 CASSRQGVGTGELFF TGTGCCAGTAGTAGACAGGGGGTCGGCACCGGGGAGCTGTTTTTT
NA NA TRBJ2-2 TRBV7-2 CASSLAKAGELFF TGTGCCAGCAGCTTAGCGAAGGCCGGGGAGCTGTTTTTT
TRBD1 NA TRBJ2-7 TRBV10-3 CAISVPKDREREQYF TGTGCCATCAGTGTGCCAAAAGACAGGGAACGCGAGCAGTACTTC
NA NA TRBJ2-7 TRBV15 CATSRDRDWSSYEQYF TGTGCCACCAGCAGAGATAGGGACTGGAGCTCCTACGAGCAGTACTTC
NA few TRBJ1-2 TRBV19 CASSPGARRLLNYGYTF TGTGCCAGTAGTCCTGGGGCGCGGCGGCTGTTAAACTATGGCTACACCTTC
NA NA TRBJ1-2 TRBV7-8 CASSPYTTLYGYTF TGTGCCAGCAGCCCCTATACAACCCTCTATGGCTACACCTTC
TRBD2 NA TRBJ2-7 TRBV7-9 CASSAGLAEIYEQYF TGTGCCAGCAGCGCGGGACTAGCGGAGATCTACGAGCAGTACTTC
NA NA TRBJ2-5 TRBV30 CAWSDGVVETQYF TGTGCCTGGAGCGACGGGGTTGTGGAGACCCAGTACTTC
TRBD1 NA TRBJ2-6 TRBV15 CATSRDRRDRAAGANVLTF TGTGCCACCAGCAGAGATCGGAGGGACAGGGCGGCTGGGGCCAACGTCCTGACTTTC
NA NA TRBJ2-4 TRBV6-6 CASSYQPPIQYF TGTGCCAGCAGTTACCAGCCCCCCATTCAGTACTTC
NA NA TRBJ1-5 TRBV7-2 CASSLVKGYQPQHF TGTGCCAGCAGCTTAGTAAAGGGTTATCAGCCCCAGCATTTT
NA once TRBJ2-3 TRBV5-1 CASSQTKGQSTDTQYF TGCGCCAGCAGTCAAACTAAGGGGCAGAGCACAGATACGCAGTATTTT
TRBD2 NA TRBJ2-3 TRBV4-1 CASSQELGGDTQYF TGCGCCAGCAGCCAAGAGCTGGGGGGGGATACGCAGTATTTT
TRBD2 NA TRBJ2-5 TRBV7-9 CASSPRTSNTALETQYF TGTGCCAGCAGCCCACGGACTAGCAATACCGCCTTGGAGACCCAGTACTTC
TRBD2 NA TRBJ2-5 TRBV6-1 CASGSGSGRETQYF TGTGCCAGCGGTAGTGGTAGCGGGAGAGAGACCCAGTACTTC
NA NA TRBJ1-5 TRBV4-3 CASSQDLAPDSNQPQHF TGCGCCAGCAGCCAAGATTTAGCGCCCGATAGCAATCAGCCCCAGCATTTT
NA NA TRBJ2-5 TRBV19 CASNIGEETQYF TGTGCCAGTAACATAGGAGAGGAGACCCAGTACTTC
NA few TRBJ1-2 TRBV28 CASSGPGRPNYGYTF TGTGCCAGCAGCGGACCAGGACGGCCTAACTATGGCTACACCTTC
TRBD2 NA TRBJ2-7 TRBV18 CASSPEGAGGAYEQYF TGTGCCAGCTCACCGGAGGGAGCGGGAGGGGCCTACGAGCAGTACTTC
TRBD1 NA TRBJ1-4 TRBV7-8 CASSLDRGLGEKLFF TGTGCCAGCAGCTTAGACAGGGGGTTAGGAGAAAAACTGTTTTTT
NA NA TRBJ1-5 TRBV28 CASSLRFSNQPQHF TGTGCCAGCAGTTTGAGATTTAGCAATCAGCCCCAGCATTTT
TRBD2 NA TRBJ2-1 TRBV7-6 CASSSPGLAGVSYNEQFF TGTGCCAGCAGCTCCCCGGGACTAGCGGGAGTATCGTACAATGAGCAGTTCTTC
NA NA TRBJ2-6 TRBV28 CASSLRGPRSGANVLTF TGTGCCAGCAGTTTAAGGGGACCCCGCTCTGGGGCCAACGTCCTGACTTTC
TRBD1 NA TRBJ1-1 TRBV9 CASSPWTGADTEAFF TGTGCCAGCAGCCCCTGGACAGGGGCGGACACTGAAGCTTTCTTT
NA NA TRBJ2-7 TRBV7-2 CASSRVGTYEQYF TGTGCCAGCAGCCGAGTGGGAACCTACGAGCAGTACTTC
TRBD2 NA TRBJ2-7 TRBV6-5 CASSFQRGTSGLEQYF TGTGCCAGCAGTTTCCAAAGGGGGACTAGCGGGTTGGAGCAGTACTTC
TRBD1 NA TRBJ2-7 TRBV6-5 CASSYLPGQGGEQYF TGTGCCAGCAGTTACTTGCCGGGACAGGGAGGCGAGCAGTACTTC
NA NA TRBJ2-7 TRBV11-2 CASSVQGATYEQYF TGTGCCAGCAGCGTCCAGGGCGCGACCTACGAGCAGTACTTC
TRBD1 NA TRBJ2-2 TRBV19 CATLDRGRGTGELFF TGTGCCACCTTGGACAGGGGGCGCGGTACCGGGGAGCTGTTTTTT
TRBD2 NA TRBJ2-7 TRBV7-2 CASSSERGSSYEQYF TGTGCCAGCAGCTCCGAGCGGGGTTCCTCCTACGAGCAGTACTTC
NA NA TRBJ2-7 TRBV29-1 CSVDAGAEQYF TGCAGCGTTGATGCCGGGGCCGAGCAGTACTTC
TRBD1 NA TRBJ1-1 TRBV19 CASSSTGVGTEAFF TGTGCCAGTAGTTCAACAGGGGTGGGAACTGAAGCTTTCTTT
NA NA TRBJ1-1 TRBV6-5 CASSYDHGGNTEAFF TGTGCCAGCAGTTACGATCATGGGGGCAACACTGAAGCTTTCTTT
NA few TRBJ1-1 TRBV7-2 CASSLWGEAFF TGTGCCAGCAGCTTATGGGGGGAAGCTTTCTTT
NA NA TRBJ1-1 TRBV19 CASSIDRRLNTEAFF TGTGCCAGTAGTATAGATCGGCGGTTGAACACTGAAGCTTTCTTT
TRBD2 once TRBJ2-5 TRBV11-3 CASSSRQSGREETQYF TGTGCCAGCAGCTCCCGACAGAGCGGGAGGGAGGAGACCCAGTACTTC
TRBD2 NA TRBJ2-4 TRBV19 CASSISTSGRKNIQYF TGTGCCAGTAGTATAAGTACTAGCGGGAGAAAGAACATTCAGTACTTC
NA NA TRBJ2-7 TRBV28 CASSLIASGFEQYF TGTGCCAGCAGTTTAATCGCCTCAGGGTTCGAGCAGTACTTC